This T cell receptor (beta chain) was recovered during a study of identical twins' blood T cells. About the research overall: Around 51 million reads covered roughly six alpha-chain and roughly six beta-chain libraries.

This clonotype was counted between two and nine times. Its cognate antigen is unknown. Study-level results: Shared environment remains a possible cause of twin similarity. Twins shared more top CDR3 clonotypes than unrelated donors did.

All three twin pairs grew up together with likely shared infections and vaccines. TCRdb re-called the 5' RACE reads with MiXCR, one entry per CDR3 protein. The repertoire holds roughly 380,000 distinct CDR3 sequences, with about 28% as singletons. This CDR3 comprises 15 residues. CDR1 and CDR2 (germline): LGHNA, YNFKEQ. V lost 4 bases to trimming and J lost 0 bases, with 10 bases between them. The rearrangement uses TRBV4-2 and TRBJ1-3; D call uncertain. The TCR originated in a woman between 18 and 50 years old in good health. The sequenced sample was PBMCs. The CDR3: CASSLDRHSGNTIYF. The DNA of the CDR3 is TGTGCCAGCAGCCTGGACCGACACTCTGGAAACACCATATATTTT.